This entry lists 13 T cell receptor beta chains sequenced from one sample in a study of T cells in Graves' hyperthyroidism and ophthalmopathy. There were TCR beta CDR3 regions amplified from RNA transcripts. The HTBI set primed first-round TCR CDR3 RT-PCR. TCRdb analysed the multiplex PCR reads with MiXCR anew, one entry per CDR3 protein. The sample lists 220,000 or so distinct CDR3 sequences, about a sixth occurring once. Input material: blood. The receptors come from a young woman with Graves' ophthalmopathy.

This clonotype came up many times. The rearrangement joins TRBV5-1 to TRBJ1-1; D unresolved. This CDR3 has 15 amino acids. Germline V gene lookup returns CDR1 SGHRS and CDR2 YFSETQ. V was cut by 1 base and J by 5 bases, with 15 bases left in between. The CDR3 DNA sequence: TGCGCCAGCAGCTTGCTTTCGGCAGGTCGAACTGAAGCTTTCTTT. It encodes CASSLLSAGRTEAFF.

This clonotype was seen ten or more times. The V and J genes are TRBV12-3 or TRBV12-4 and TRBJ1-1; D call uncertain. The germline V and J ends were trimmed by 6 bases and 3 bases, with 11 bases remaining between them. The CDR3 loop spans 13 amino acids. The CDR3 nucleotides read TGTGCCAGCAGCAACGGACCATACACTGAAGCTTTCTTT. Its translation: CASSNGPYTEAFF.

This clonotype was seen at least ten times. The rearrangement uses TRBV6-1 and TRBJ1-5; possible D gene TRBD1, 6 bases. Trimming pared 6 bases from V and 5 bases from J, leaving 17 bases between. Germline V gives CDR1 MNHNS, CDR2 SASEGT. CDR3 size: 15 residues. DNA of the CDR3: TGTGCCAGCAGGAGCTTACAGGGATCCGATCAGCCCCAGCATTTT. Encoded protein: CASRSLQGSDQPQHF.

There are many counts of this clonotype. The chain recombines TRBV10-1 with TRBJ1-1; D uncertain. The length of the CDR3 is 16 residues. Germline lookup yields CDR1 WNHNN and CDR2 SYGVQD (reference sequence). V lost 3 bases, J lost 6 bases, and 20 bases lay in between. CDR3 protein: CASSDAPTVGDSEAFF. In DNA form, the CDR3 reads TGCGCCAGCAGTGACGCCCCGACGGTAGGTGACTCTGAAGCTTTCTTT.

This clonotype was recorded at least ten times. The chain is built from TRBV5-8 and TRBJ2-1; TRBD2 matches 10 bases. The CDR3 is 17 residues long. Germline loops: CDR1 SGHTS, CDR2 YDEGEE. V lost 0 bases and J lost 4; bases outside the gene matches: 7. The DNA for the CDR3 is TGTGCCAGCAGCTTGGGCTTCTCTAGCGGGGGTTACAATGAGCAGTTCTTC. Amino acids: CASSLGFSSGGYNEQFF.

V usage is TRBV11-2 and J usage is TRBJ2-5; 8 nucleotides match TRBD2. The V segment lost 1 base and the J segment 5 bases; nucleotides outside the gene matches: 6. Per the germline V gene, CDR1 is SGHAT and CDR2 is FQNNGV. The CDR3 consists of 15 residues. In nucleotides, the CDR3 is TGTGCCAGCAGCTTAGCGGGGGGGGGGTGCGAGACCCAGTACTTC. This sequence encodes CASSLAGGGCETQYF.

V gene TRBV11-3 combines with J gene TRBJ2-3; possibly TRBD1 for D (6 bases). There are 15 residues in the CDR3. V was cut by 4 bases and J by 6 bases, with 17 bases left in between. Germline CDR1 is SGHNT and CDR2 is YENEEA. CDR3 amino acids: CASSSRDIQFDTQYF. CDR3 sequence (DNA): TGTGCCAGCAGCTCCCGGGACATCCAGTTTGATACGCAGTATTTT.

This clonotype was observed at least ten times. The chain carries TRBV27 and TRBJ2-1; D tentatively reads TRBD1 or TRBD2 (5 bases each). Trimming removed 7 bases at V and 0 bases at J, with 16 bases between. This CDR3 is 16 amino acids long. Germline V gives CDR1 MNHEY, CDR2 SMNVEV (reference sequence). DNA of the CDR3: TGTGCCAGCAACCCCATTGGGACGGGCTCCTACAATGAGCAGTTCTTC. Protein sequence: CASNPIGTGSYNEQFF.

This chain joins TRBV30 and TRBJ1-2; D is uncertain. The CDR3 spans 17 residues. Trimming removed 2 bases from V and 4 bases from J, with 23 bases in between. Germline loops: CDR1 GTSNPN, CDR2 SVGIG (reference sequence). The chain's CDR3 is CAWSRFPEAKGRYGYTF. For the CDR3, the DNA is TGTGCCTGGAGTCGGTTTCCAGAGGCAAAAGGGCGCTATGGCTACACCTTC.

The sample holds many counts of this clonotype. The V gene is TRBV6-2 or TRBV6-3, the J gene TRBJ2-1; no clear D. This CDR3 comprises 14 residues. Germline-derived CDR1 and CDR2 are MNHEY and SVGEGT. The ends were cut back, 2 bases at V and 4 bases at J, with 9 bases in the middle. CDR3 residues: CASSYRSLYNEQFF. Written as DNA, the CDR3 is TGTGCCAGCAGTTACCGTAGCTTATACAATGAGCAGTTCTTC.

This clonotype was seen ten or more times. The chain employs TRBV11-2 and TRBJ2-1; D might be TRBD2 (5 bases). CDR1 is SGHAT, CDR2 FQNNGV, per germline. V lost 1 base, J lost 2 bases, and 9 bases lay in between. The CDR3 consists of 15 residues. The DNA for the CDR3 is TGTGCCAGCAGCTTAGGAACTAGAACCTACAATGAGCAGTTCTTC. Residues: CASSLGTRTYNEQFF.

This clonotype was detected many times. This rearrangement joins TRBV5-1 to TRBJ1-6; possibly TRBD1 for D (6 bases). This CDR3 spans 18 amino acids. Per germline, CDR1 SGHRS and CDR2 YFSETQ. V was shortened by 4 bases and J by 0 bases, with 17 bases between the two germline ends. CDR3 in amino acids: CASSTRTDQSSYNSPLHF. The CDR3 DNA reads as TGCGCCAGCAGCACCCGGACAGACCAGAGCTCCTATAATTCACCCCTCCACTTT.

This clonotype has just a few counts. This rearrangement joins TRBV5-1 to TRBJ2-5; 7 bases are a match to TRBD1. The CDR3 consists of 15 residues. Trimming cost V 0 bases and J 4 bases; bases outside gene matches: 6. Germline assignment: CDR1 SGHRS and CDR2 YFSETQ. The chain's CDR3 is CASSLGQGRGETQYF. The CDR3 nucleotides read TGCGCCAGCAGCTTGGGACAGGGTAGGGGAGAGACCCAGTACTTC. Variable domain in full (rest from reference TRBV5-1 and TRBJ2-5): KAGVTQTPRYLIKTRGQQVTLSCSPISGHRSVSWYQQTPGQGLQFLFEYFSETQRNKGNFPGRFSGRQFSNSRSEMNVSTLELGDSALYLCASSLGQGRGETQYFGPGTRLLVL.